What follows is one T cell receptor (beta chain) and its context. It was genomic DNA that served as the template for profiling TCR beta VDJ and CDR3. TCRdb ran MiXCR on the reads and lists one entry per CDR3 protein. The sample contains 310,000 or so distinct CDR3 sequences, 56% of which appear only once. This sample was taken from a study of CD8+CD57+ T cells in acquired aplastic anemia. Study context: Sorted CD4+ and CD8+ cells yielded DNA averaging about 3.1 ug.

Germline CDR1 is DFQATT and CDR2 is SNEGSKA (reference sequence). This CDR3 contains 14 residues. The V end lost 0 bases, the J end lost 3 bases, and 12 bases lay between the germline ends. All sequencing subjects had displayed CD8+CD57+ cell expansion on flow cytometry. The rearrangement uses TRBV20-1 and TRBJ2-7; D is possibly TRBD1 (7 bases). The sequence derives from a human donor with aplastic anemia. Sample: sorted CD4+, CD8+, or CD8+CD57+ T cells (not recorded which) from PBMCs. CDR3 in amino acids: CSARDPRGVYEQYF. As DNA, the CDR3 is TGCAGTGCTAGAGATCCCAGGGGGGTCTACGAGCAGTACTTC.